This TCR beta chain comes out of a study of radiation and T cells in renal cell carcinoma. Overall study context: Nephrectomy followed 15 Gy stereotactic body radiation by 4 weeks.

The time point is: baseline pretreatment blood. Stated treatment: 15 Gy SBRT to primary tumor, nephrectomy 4 weeks later. The tumor was a clear cell renal cell carcinoma. For this clone: Antigen: not known.

Profiled with immunoSEQ multiplex PCR; TCRdb holds only in-frame clones, not every one. The profile shows some 150,000 clones, over 65% of them singletons. Overall study findings and caveats: In blood, top tumor clones expanded by 2 weeks, shrinking by 4. No pretreatment tumor biopsies were available for baseline clonotypes.

CDR3 size: 16 residues. CDR1 SGHRS and CDR2 YFSETQ come from the germline V gene. J gave up 0 bases and V 3 bases, and 3 bases lay outside the gene matches. This chain joins TRBV5-1 and TRBJ1-3, with 10 bases aligning to TRBD1. The sequence came from a woman aged 50 to 65 with renal cell carcinoma. The specimen was blood, collected from a patient whose treatment included radiotherapy and nephrectomy. CDR3 in DNA: TGCGCCAGCAGCTCGGACAGGGGGAGCTCTGGAAACACCATATATTTT. This gives the protein CASSSDRGSSGNTIYF.